The sequence of this TCR beta chain was determined in a study of T-cell reconstitution after alpha-beta-depleted transplantation in children. In germline, CDR1 is DFQATT, CDR2 SNEGSKA (reference sequence). With V trimmed by 4 bases and J by 0 bases, 12 bases remained unmatched. This CDR3 contains 18 residues. The authors prepared the TCRbeta library with unique molecular identifiers. TCRdb re-derived calls from the PCR reads in MiXCR, one entry per CDR3 protein. The data contain almost 500,000 distinct CDR3 sequences, approximately 10% of them singletons. For this clonotype: Its antigen is not identified.

Study outcomes and limitations: After transplant, at about two months, alpha-beta T cells were reportedly derived from several hundred expanded graft clones.

Sequenced here: PBMCs, sampled before TCRalphabeta/CD19-depleted stem cell transplant. J is TRBJ1-5 and V is TRBV20-1, with 10 bases lining up with TRBD1. This sequence was found in a child aged 2-15 years with inherited bone marrow failure, due to receive a stem cell transplant. CDR3 sequence reads: CSAISSRDRGYSNQPQHF. In DNA form, the CDR3 reads TGCAGTGCTATATCGTCCCGGGACAGGGGTTATAGCAATCAGCCCCAGCATTTT.